These T cell receptor beta chains were read from a single sample in a study of OX40 agonist ivuxolimab in advanced cancers. This table comes from immunoSEQ multiplex PCR, and its TCRdb copy is limited to in-frame clones, with some not included. Here the sample spans about 98,000 clones, around 88% being singletons. This material consisted of CD4+ or CD8+ T cells sorted from blood, taken in a trial of the OX40 agonist ivuxolimab. The receptor set was obtained from an adult with an advanced solid tumor such as melanoma, head and neck, liver or kidney cancer. CDR3s include the opening cysteine and the closing phenylalanine or tryptophan. The D gene is left open where the match is weak. The size of a clone is reported for some rows only, either as once, few or many, or as a class for expanded clones.

d_call	v_call	clone_size	j_call	cdr3_aa	cdr3_nt
TRBD1	TRBV14	.	TRBJ2-1	CASRIQGTGEQFF	TGTGCCAGCAGGATACAGGGGACGGGTGAGCAGTTCTTC
.	TRBV6-1	.	TRBJ1-4	CASSMGGTNEKLFF	TGTGCTAGCAGTATGGGGGGAACTAATGAAAAACTGTTTTTT
.	TRBV4-2	.	TRBJ1-5	CASSQVGQPQHF	TGTGCCAGCAGCCAAGTTGGGCAGCCCCAGCATTTT
.	TRBV15	.	TRBJ1-4	CATSPSLGGREKLFF	TGTGCCACCAGCCCTAGCCTCGGGGGCCGGGAAAAACTGTTTTTT
.	TRBV5-5	.	TRBJ1-2	CASSLHPGGYTF	TGTGCCAGCAGCTTGCACCCGGGGGGCTACACCTTC
.	TRBV5-1	.	TRBJ1-2	CASSLSPLGGYGYTF	TGCGCCAGCAGCTTGAGTCCGTTGGGAGGCTATGGCTACACCTTC
.	TRBV4-1	.	TRBJ1-2	CASSQRGTYGYTF	TGCGCCAGCAGCCAGAGGGGAACGTATGGCTACACCTTC
TRBD2	TRBV19	.	TRBJ2-3	CASSISGTSIPHTDTQYF	TGTGCCAGTAGTATCTCCGGGACTAGCATCCCACACACAGATACGCAGTATTTT
TRBD1	TRBV7-2	once	TRBJ2-3	CASSLQGARTDTQYF	TGTGCCAGCAGCTTACAGGGGGCGCGAACAGATACGCAGTATTTT
.	TRBV27	few	TRBJ2-7	CASRSYRGNRDPYEQYF	TGTGCCAGCAGATCCTATAGGGGAAACAGAGATCCCTACGAGCAGTACTTC
TRBD1	TRBV19	.	TRBJ1-2	CASSMPGQGLSGYTF	TGTGCCAGTAGTATGCCGGGACAGGGGTTATCTGGCTACACCTTC
TRBD2	TRBV9	.	TRBJ2-5	CASSVAATSGGDQETQYF	TGTGCCAGCAGCGTAGCGGCGACTAGCGGGGGGGACCAAGAGACCCAGTACTTC
.	TRBV6-6	.	TRBJ1-3	CASSYGEAGNTIYF	TGTGCCAGCAGTTACGGGGAAGCTGGAAACACCATATATTTT
.	TRBV5-8	once	TRBJ1-4	CASSLGQGNEKLFF	TGTGCCAGCAGCTTGGGGCAGGGCAATGAAAAACTGTTTTTT
.	TRBV5-4	.	TRBJ2-5	CASSSGPGGQETQYF	TGTGCCAGCAGCTCCGGTCCAGGGGGGCAGGAGACCCAGTACTTC
.	TRBV7-6	once	TRBJ1-3	CASSPLLGGNTIYF	TGTGCCAGCAGCCCCCTTCTTGGGGGAAACACCATATATTTT
.	TRBV15	.	TRBJ1-1	CATSRGGSLNTEAFF	TGTGCCACCAGCAGAGGGGGTAGCCTGAACACTGAAGCTTTCTTT
.	TRBV11-3	.	TRBJ1-1	CASSSTGHTEAFF	TGTGCCAGCAGCTCTACAGGGCACACTGAAGCTTTCTTT
TRBD1	TRBV4-2	.	TRBJ1-5	CASSQDRGTEQPQHF	TGTGCCAGCAGCCAAGATAGGGGGACAGAACAGCCCCAGCATTTT
.	TRBV6-5	.	TRBJ1-2	CASSYDHGGNYGYTF	TGTGCCAGCAGTTACGATCACGGGGGCAACTATGGCTACACCTTC